Following are 5 T cell receptor beta chains from one sample sequenced in a study of blood T cell repertoires in COVID-19. Measured with immunoSEQ multiplex PCR; TCRdb has only the in-frame clones, and not every one. This sample has some 270,000 clones; around 90% occur once, and the top ten carry less than 2%. Source material: PBMCs or T cells enriched from blood (not recorded which). Every receptor here comes from a woman in her 40s who had recovered from COVID-19.

In its sample, this clone was seen once. CDR3 sequence: CAWRLQGSNYGYTF. CDR3 sequence (DNA): TGTGCCTGGAGGCTACAGGGCTCTAACTATGGCTACACCTTC. V is TRBV30 and J is TRBJ1-2, with TRBD1 as a possible D gene (6 bases). The V end lost 3 bases, the J end lost 0 bases, and 11 bases lay between the germline ends. The germline V gene has CDR1 GTSNPN and CDR2 SVGIG (reference sequence). This CDR3 contains 14 residues.

This clone was seen just once. The chain carries TRBV19 and TRBJ1-2; tentative D call: TRBD1 (6 bases). V gave up 3 bases and J gave up 5 bases, with 13 bases separating them. The germline V gene encodes CDR1 LNHDA and CDR2 SQIVND (reference sequence). This CDR3 comprises 14 residues. The CDR3 loop reads CASSITGHLYGYTF. The CDR3 nucleotides read TGTGCCAGTAGTATCACGGGACATCTATATGGCTACACCTTC.

V and J are TRBV2 and TRBJ1-4, with D uncertain. The germline V gene encodes CDR1 SNHLY and CDR2 FYNNEI. This CDR3 spans 12 amino acids. Trimming cost V 7 bases and J 7 bases, with 10 bases left between them. The CDR3 region has the DNA TGTGCCAGCAATTTACATGGTGAAAAACTGTTTTTT. It is translated as CASNLHGEKLFF. Supplemented by reference TRBV2 and TRBJ1-4, the full variable domain reads EPEVTQTPSHQVTQMGQEVILRCVPISNHLYFYWYRQILGQKVEFLVSFYNNEISEKSEIFDDQFSVERPDGSNFTLKIRSTKLEDSAMYFCASNLHGEKLFFGSGTQLSVL.

This clone was picked up one time. The J gene is TRBJ2-7, the V gene TRBV18; 9 nucleotides line up with TRBD1. CDR1 is KGHSH, CDR2 LQKENI, per germline. The J segment lost 5 bases and the V segment lost 1 base, leaving 9 bases of the junction unmatched. There are 16 residues in the CDR3. DNA of the CDR3: TGTGCCAGCTCACCACGCCGGGACAGGGTTTTCCACGAGCAGTACTTC. Protein sequence: CASSPRRDRVFHEQYF.

Only one count was recorded for this clone. The CDR3 reads CASSPSGGARNEQFF. DNA of the CDR3: TGTGCCAGCAGCCCCAGCGGGGGGGCCAGGAATGAGCAGTTCTTC. This chain connects TRBV5-4 to TRBJ2-1; 10 bases align to TRBD2. CDR1 and CDR2 (germline): SGHNT, YYREEE (reference sequence). V shed 4 bases, J shed 7 bases, and the junction held 8 bases outside the gene matches. The CDR3 covers 15 residues.